A selection of T cell receptor beta chains follows, all from one sample in a study of blood T cells in healthy people across ages. TCRdb reanalysed the 5' RACE reads using MiXCR and keeps one entry per CDR3 protein. The sample yields about 760,000 distinct CDR3 sequences, roughly three fifths seen once. Material: blood. These receptors all stem from a man aged 40-50 years in good health. The CDR3 runs from the conserved cysteine through the conserved F or W.

V gene	J gene	CDR3 protein
TRBV20-1	TRBJ2-7	CSARVVSGVYEQYF
TRBV27	.	CASSLTRGAHEQYF
TRBV7-7	TRBJ2-1	CASSSGLGDEQFF
TRBV4-2	TRBJ1-2	CASSGRDRESTGYTF
TRBV10-3	TRBJ1-2	CAHKANHAVAGQPNYGYTF
TRBV7-2	TRBJ2-5	CASSFARGAAYNEQYF
TRBV6-5	TRBJ2-3	CASVIDLAGAFSTDTQYF
TRBV4-1	TRBJ1-4	CASSQDPGAGNEKLFF
TRBV29-1	TRBJ2-3	CSVFQSGGADTQYF
TRBV9	TRBJ2-3	CASSAGDRDSTDTQYF
TRBV29-1	TRBJ2-5	CSVEGTGAETQYF
TRBV7-2	TRBJ2-1	CASSLMPGSYNEQFF
TRBV12-3/TRBV12-4	TRBJ1-2	CATSHGVQYGYTF
TRBV4-2	TRBJ2-1	CASSQASSGGWDNEQFF
TRBV28	.	CASVTGGSPYEQYF
TRBV24-1	TRBJ2-1	CATSDPDRVNNEQFF
TRBV20-1	TRBJ2-1	CSSTQGAGAINEQFF
TRBV20-1	TRBJ2-1	CSARLGALYNEQFF
TRBV27	TRBJ2-1	CASGRGDNEQFF
TRBV7-2	TRBJ1-1	CASSLEGGVDTEAFF
TRBV7-2	TRBJ2-4	CASSLEGAQNIQYF
TRBV27	.	CASSPGFRGEQYF
TRBV28	TRBJ2-5	CASLHPWDREETQYF
TRBV3-1	TRBJ1-2	CASSQISSPYTF
TRBV5-1	.	CASSLETVGLYEQYF
TRBV28	TRBJ2-5	CASSLPRGEGEETQYF
TRBV5-5	TRBJ1-2	CASSLAPGQGRYGYTF
TRBV5-6	TRBJ1-5	CASSLSLSRDRGGQPQHF
TRBV3-1	TRBJ1-1	CASSRLDAEAFF
TRBV10-3	TRBJ1-2	CAISESTQINYGYTF
TRBV6-2/TRBV6-3	TRBJ2-7	CASSYSLGSRKVYEQYF
TRBV4-2	TRBJ2-1	CASSNGLAGEQFF
TRBV12-5	TRBJ2-5	CASGLVAGWGRSRNQETQYF
TRBV27	TRBJ1-4	CASSLRDNFILFF
TRBV29-1	TRBJ2-2	CSVSTGRTGELFF
TRBV6-5	TRBJ2-7	CASSNRGRGEQYF
TRBV28	.	CASSFGGQGAMGTQYF
TRBV18	TRBJ2-1	CASSPPGGSGLAGSSYNEQFF
TRBV4-2	TRBJ2-7	CASSQIAGQGREQSF
TRBV20-1	TRBJ2-3	CSTWRDTQYF
TRBV5-1	TRBJ2-7	CASSLGPAGPSYEQYF
TRBV9	TRBJ1-2	CASSVFSVGQSYGYTF
TRBV10-3	TRBJ2-5	CAISEPAGTTQETQYF
TRBV7-9	TRBJ2-3	CASSLAPGSGTDTQYF
TRBV4-3	TRBJ2-1	CASSQDIMQGGFYEQFF
TRBV27	TRBJ2-5	CASSRFRPQETQYF
TRBV6-6	TRBJ2-5	CASSYRAARQETQYF